The subject of this entry is one T cell receptor beta chain. Its antigen is still unknown. No qualities accompany the bases; no much larger clone lies one base away. V lost 6 bases and J lost 1 base, and the count of bases not matched to a germline gene is 5. Taken from the germline V gene (reference sequence), the CDR1 and CDR2 loops are MNHEY and SMNVEV. The CDR3 has 16 amino acids, counting the end cysteine and phenylalanine. The retained sequence is limited to the CDR3, 48 bases, with the frame set at the first base. The data were obtained in a study of a mutant IDH1 vaccine in newly diagnosed glioma (dated by TCRdb to the early 2020s). With regard to the full study: Across visits V03 through V10, patients got a total of eight vaccinations, given in weeks 1, 3, 5, 7, 11, 15, 19 and 23. For exploratory analyses, longitudinal TCRB deep sequencing was carried out in around 26 treated patients wherever samples were available. Before enrollment, patients had received standard therapy of radiotherapy alone, temozolomide alone, or radiochemotherapy with temozolomide; most received the combination. Vaccination started 4-6 weeks after radiotherapy alone, or was given together with temozolomide cycles in the groups whose treatment included chemotherapy. Peripheral blood was collected at six visits: V03 (baseline), V05, V07, V10, V12 and V13. The approximately 32 treated patients were approximately 60% male and 37.5% female, with a mean age of around 40 years.

The study at large found these results: Across multiple MHC alleles, vaccine-induced immune responses were seen in just over 90% of patients. Selection of PBMC samples for TCRB deep sequencing was based on availability. Pseudoprogression appeared unrelated to alterations in the top peripheral T cell clonotypes detected by TCRB sequencing. The authors stated that sample limitations prevented analyses of patient blood samples from being reproduced.

Per the publication, the time point label means: week 23, last vaccination. Each vaccine dose was 300 ug of a 20-mer mutant IDH1 peptide in Montanide, given subcutaneously with topical imiquimod. The donors had newly diagnosed IDH1-mutant astrocytomas of WHO grade 3 or 4 that showed loss of nuclear ATRX. The samples were drawn from NOA16, a multicentre, single-arm, open-label phase I trial in Germany that tested a mutant IDH1 peptide vaccine in humans for the first time. The DNeasy Blood and Tissue Kit was used to extract genomic DNA from EDTA blood for TCRB sequencing. Libraries were made using the immunoSEQ multiplex PCR assay. Rearranged TCR beta chain sequences were amplified with the hsTCRB Kit following the manufacturer's protocol. TCRB libraries were sequenced on an Illumina MiSeq. On the authors' methods: The kit vendor's proprietary platform handled demultiplexing, trimming and gene mapping. Drawn from immuneACCESS, this table holds only the in-frame rearrangements with V and J called that TCRdb kept. Clones are partly lost; checked studies trace under half to an unresolved V gene and leave the rest unexplained. V and J calls and clone size are copied from that table; D and trimming were computed from the DNA. The sample table records roughly 19,000 clones; more than 75% of these occur just once. The ten most abundant clones make up roughly 13% of the sample.

Recombination connected TRBV27 to TRBJ2-1, with 11 central nucleotides matching TRBD2. The sample was PBMCs, taken from a glioma patient whose treatment included an IDH1 peptide vaccine. The sequence came from a man younger than 40 with glioma. The DNA sequence reads TGTGCCAGCAGAGGTACTAGCGGGAGATCCTACAATGAGCAGTTCTTC. Its protein reads: CASRGTSGRSYNEQFF.